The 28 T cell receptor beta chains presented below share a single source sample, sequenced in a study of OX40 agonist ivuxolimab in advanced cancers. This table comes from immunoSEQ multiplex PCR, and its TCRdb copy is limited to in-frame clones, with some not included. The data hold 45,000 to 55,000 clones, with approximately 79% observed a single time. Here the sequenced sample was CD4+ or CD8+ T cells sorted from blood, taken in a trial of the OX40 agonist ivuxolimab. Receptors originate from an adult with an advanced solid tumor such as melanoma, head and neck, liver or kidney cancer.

The CDR3, as DNA: TGTGCCAGCAAAGAGGGGACCGTCTATGAAAAACTGTTTTTT. Protein sequence: CASKEGTVYEKLFF. This chain uses TRBV2 with TRBJ1-4, with TRBD1 as a possible D gene (5 bases). Trimming removed 7 bases at V and 6 bases at J, with 15 bases between. This CDR3 has 14 residues. CDR1 is SNHLY, CDR2 FYNNEI, per germline.

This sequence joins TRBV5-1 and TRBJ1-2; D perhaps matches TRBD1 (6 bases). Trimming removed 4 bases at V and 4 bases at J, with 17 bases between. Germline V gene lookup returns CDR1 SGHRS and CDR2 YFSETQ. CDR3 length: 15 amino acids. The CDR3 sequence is CASSLGGARVYGYTF. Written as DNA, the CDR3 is TGCGCCAGCAGCCTCGGGGGGGCGCGGGTCTATGGCTACACCTTC.

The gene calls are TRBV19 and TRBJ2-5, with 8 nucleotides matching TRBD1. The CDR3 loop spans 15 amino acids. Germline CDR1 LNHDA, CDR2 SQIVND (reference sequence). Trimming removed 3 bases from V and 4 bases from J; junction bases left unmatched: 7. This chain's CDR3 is CASSMQGALRETQYF. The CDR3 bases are TGTGCCAGTAGTATGCAGGGGGCGCTGCGAGAGACCCAGTACTTC.

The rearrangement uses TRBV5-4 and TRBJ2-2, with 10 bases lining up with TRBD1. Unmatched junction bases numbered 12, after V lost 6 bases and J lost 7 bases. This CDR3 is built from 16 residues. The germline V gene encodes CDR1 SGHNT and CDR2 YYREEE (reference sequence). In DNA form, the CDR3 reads TGTGCCAGCAAACTAGGGACAGGGGATAGGAACGGGGAGCTGTTTTTT. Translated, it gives CASKLGTGDRNGELFF. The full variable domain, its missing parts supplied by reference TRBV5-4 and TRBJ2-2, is ETGVTQSPTHLIKTRGQQVTLRCSSQSGHNTVSWYQQALGQGPQFIFQYYREEENGRGNFPPRFSGLQFPNYSSELNVNALELDDSALYLCASKLGTGDRNGELFFGEGSRLTVL.

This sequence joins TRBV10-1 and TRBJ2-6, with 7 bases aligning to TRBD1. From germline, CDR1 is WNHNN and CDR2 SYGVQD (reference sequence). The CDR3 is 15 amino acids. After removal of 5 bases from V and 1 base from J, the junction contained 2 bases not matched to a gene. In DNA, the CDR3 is TGCGCCAGCAGTCCAGGGGGATCTGGGGCCAACGTCCTGACTTTC. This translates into CASSPGGSGANVLTF.

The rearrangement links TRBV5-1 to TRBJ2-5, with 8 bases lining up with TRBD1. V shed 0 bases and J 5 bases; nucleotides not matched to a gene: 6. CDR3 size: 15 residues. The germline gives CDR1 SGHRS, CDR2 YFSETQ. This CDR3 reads CASSLVGQGLETQYF. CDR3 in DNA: TGCGCCAGCAGCTTGGTCGGACAGGGTCTGGAGACCCAGTACTTC.

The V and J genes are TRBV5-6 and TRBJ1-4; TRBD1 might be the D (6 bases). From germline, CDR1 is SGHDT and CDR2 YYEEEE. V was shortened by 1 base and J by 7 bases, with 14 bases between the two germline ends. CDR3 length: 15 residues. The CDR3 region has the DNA TGTGCCAGCAGCTTGTTTACAGGGCAGCGTGAAAAACTGTTTTTT. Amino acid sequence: CASSLFTGQREKLFF.

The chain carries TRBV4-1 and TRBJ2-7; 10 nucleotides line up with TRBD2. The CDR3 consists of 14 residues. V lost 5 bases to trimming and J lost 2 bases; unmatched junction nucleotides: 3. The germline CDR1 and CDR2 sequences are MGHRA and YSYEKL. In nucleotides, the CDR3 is TGCGCCAGCAGCAAAGCGGGAGGGGCCTACGAGCAGTACTTC. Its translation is CASSKAGGAYEQYF.

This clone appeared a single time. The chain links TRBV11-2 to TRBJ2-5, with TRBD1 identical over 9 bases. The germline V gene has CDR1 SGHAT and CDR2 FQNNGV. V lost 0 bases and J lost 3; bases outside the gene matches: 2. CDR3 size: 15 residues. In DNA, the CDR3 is TGTGCCAGCAGCTTAGATGGGGACAGGGAAGAGACCCAGTACTTC. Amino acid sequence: CASSLDGDREETQYF.

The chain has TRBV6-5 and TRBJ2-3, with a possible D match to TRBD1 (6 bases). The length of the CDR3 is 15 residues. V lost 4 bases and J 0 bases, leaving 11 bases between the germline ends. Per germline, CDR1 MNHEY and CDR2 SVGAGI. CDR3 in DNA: TGTGCCAGCAGTTCACAGGGTTCTAGCACAGATACGCAGTATTTT. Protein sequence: CASSSQGSSTDTQYF.

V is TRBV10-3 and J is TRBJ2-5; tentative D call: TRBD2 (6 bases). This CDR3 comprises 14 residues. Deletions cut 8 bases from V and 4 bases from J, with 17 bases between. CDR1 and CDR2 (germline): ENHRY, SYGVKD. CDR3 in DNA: TGTGCCATCGGGGGGAGTGGCGAGGGAGAGACCCAGTACTTC. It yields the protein CAIGGSGEGETQYF.

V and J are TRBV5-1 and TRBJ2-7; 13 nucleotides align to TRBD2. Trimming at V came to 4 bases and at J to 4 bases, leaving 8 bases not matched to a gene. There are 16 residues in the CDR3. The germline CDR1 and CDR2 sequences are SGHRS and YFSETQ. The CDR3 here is CASSLGLAGARYEQYF. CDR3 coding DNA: TGCGCCAGCAGCCTCGGACTAGCGGGAGCTCGGTACGAGCAGTACTTC.

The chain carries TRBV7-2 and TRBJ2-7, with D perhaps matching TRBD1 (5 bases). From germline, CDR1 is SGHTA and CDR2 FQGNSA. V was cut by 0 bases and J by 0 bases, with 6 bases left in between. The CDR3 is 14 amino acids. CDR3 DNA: TGTGCCAGCAGCTTAGCGACAGACTCCTACGAGCAGTACTTC. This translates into CASSLATDSYEQYF.

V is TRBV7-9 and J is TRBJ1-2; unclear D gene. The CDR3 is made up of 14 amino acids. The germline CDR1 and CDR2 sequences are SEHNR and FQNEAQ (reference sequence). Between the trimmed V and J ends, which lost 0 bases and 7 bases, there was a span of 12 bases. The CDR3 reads CASSLADGYAGYTF. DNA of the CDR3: TGTGCCAGCAGCTTAGCGGATGGGTACGCTGGCTACACCTTC.

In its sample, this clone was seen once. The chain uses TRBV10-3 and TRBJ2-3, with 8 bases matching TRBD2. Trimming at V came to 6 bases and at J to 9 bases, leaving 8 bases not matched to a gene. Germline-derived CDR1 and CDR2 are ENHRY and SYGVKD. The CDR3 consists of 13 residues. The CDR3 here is CAISPKTSDTQYF. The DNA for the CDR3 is TGTGCCATCAGCCCTAAGACTAGCGACACGCAGTATTTT.

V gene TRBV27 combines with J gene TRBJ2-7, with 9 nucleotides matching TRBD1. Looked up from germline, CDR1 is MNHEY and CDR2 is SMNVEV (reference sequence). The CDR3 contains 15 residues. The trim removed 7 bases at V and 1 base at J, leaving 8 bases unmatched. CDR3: CASKRTGGSSYEQYF. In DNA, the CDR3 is TGTGCCAGCAAGCGTACAGGGGGCAGTTCCTACGAGCAGTACTTC.

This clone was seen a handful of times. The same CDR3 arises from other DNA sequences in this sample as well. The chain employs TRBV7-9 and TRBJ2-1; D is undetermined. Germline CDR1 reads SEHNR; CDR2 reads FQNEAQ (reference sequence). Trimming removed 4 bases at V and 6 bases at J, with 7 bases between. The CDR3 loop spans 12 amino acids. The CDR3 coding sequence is TGTGCCAGCAGCTCCCTCGGCAATGAGCAGTTCTTC. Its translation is CASSSLGNEQFF.

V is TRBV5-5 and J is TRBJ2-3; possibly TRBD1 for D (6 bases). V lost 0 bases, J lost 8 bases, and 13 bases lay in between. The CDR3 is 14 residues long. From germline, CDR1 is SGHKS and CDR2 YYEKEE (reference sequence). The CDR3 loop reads CASSLEDRTGTQYF. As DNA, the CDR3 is TGTGCCAGCAGCTTGGAGGACAGAACGGGTACGCAGTATTTT.

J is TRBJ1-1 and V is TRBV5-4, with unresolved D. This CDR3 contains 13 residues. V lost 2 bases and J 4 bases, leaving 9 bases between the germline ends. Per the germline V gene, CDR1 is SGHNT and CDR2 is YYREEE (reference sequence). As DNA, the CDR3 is TGTGCCAGCAGCTTATTCCCCGGCACTGAAGCTTTCTTT. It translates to CASSLFPGTEAFF. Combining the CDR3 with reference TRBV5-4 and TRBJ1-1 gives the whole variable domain ETGVTQSPTHLIKTRGQQVTLRCSSQSGHNTVSWYQQALGQGPQFIFQYYREEENGRGNFPPRFSGLQFPNYSSELNVNALELDDSALYLCASSLFPGTEAFFGQGTRLTVV.

CDR3 region: CASSFATSGEGVQFF. In nucleotides, the CDR3 is TGTGCCAGCAGTTTTGCGACTAGCGGGGAAGGGGTGCAGTTCTTC. The chain links TRBV28 to TRBJ2-1, with TRBD2 matching over 11 bases. The CDR3 sequence is 15 residues long. CDR1 MDHEN and CDR2 SYDVKM come from the germline V gene. The V gene end was trimmed by 3 bases and the J gene end by 12 bases; junction bases not matched to a gene: 10. Using reference TRBV28 and TRBJ2-1 for the parts outside the CDR3, the full variable domain is DVKVTQSSRYLVKRTGEKVFLECVQDMDHENMFWYRQDPGLGLRLIYFSYDVKMKEKGDIPEGYSVSREKKERFSLILESASTNQTSMYLCASSFATSGEGVQFFGPGTRLTVL.

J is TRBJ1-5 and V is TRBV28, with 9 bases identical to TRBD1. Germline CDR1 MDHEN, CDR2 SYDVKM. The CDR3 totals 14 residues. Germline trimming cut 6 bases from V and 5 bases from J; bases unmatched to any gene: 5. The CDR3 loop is CASSPGQGYQPQHF. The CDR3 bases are TGTGCCAGCAGCCCGGGACAGGGTTATCAGCCCCAGCATTTT.

CDR3 nucleotides: TGTGCCAGCAGCTCCCAGAAGGGAGGGGGCCAAGAGACCCAGTACTTC. This gives the protein CASSSQKGGGQETQYF. The chain recombines TRBV5-8 with TRBJ2-5; the D gene is possibly TRBD2 (7 bases). In germline, CDR1 is SGHTS, CDR2 YDEGEE. This CDR3 contains 16 residues. V was clipped by 3 bases and J by 1 base, with 16 bases between them.

CDR3 amino acids: CASSDNGKTEAFF. CDR3 bases: TGTGCCAGCAGTGACAATGGGAAGACTGAAGCTTTCTTT. The chain employs TRBV5-6 and TRBJ1-1; the D is unclear. The CDR3 length is 13 residues. V dropped 5 bases and J dropped 5 bases, with 13 bases sitting between them. The germline V gene has CDR1 SGHDT and CDR2 YYEEEE.

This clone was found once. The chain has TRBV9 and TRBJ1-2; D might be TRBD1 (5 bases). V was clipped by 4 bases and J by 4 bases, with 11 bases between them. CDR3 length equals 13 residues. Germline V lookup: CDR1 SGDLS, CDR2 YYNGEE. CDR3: CASSYDSTYGYTF. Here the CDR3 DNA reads TGTGCCAGCAGCTACGACAGTACCTATGGCTACACCTTC. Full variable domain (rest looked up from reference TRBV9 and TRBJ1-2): DSGVTQTPKHLITATGQRVTLRCSPRSGDLSVYWYQQSLDQGLQFLIQYYNGEERAKGNILERFSAQQFPDLHSELNLSSLELGDSALYFCASSYDSTYGYTFGSGTRLTVV.

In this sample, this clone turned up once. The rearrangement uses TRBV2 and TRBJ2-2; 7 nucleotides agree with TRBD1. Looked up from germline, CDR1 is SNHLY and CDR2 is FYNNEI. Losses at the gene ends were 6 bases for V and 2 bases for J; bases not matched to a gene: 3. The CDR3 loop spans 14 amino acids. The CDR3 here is CASSGTVNTGELFF. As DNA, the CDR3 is TGTGCCAGCAGCGGGACAGTAAACACCGGGGAGCTGTTTTTT.

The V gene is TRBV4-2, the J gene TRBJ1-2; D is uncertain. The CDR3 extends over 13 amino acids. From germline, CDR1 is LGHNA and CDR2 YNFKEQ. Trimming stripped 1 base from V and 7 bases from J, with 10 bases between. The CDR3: CASSQGSRLGYTF. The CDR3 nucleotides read TGTGCCAGCAGCCAAGGCTCGAGGCTTGGCTACACCTTC.

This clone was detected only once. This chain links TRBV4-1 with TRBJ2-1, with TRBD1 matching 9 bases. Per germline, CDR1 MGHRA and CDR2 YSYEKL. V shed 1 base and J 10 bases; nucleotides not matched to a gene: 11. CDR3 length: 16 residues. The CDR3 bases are TGCGCCAGCAGCCAAGTACAGGGGGCGATTGGGTTGGAGCAGTTCTTC. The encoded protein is CASSQVQGAIGLEQFF.

The CDR3 coding sequence is TGCGCCAGCAGCTCGCAGGGGGCCGGAACTGAAGCTTTCTTT. Protein: CASSSQGAGTEAFF. The V call is TRBV5-1, the J call TRBJ1-1; 8 bases are shared with TRBD1. The CDR3 runs to 14 residues. The germline V gene encodes CDR1 SGHRS and CDR2 YFSETQ. Trimming at V came to 3 bases and at J to 5 bases, leaving 6 bases not matched to a gene.